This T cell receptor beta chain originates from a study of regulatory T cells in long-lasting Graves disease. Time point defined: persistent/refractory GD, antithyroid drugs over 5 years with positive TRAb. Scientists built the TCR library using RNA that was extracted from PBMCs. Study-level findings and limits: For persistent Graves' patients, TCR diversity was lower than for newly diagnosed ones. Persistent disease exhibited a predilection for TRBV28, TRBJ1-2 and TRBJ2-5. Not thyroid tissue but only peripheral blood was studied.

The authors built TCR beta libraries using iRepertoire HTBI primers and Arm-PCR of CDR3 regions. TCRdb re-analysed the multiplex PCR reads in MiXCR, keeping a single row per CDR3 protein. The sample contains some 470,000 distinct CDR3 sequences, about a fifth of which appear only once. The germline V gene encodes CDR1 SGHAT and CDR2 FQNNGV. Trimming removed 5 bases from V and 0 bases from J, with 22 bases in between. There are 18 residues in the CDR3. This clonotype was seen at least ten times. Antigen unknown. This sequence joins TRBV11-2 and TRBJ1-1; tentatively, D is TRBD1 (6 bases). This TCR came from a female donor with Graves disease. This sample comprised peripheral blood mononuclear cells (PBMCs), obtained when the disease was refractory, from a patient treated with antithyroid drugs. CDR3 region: CASSPGEGTGLMNTEAFF. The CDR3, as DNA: TGTGCCAGCAGCCCAGGGGAGGGAACAGGGCTTATGAACACTGAAGCTTTCTTT.